A single sample gave rise to the 2 T cell receptor beta chains below, sequenced in a study of T cell repertoires in cytomegalovirus infection. TCRdb used MiXCR to reprocess the reads, holding one entry per CDR3 protein. The sample yields tens of thousands of distinct CDR3 sequences, about 4.2% seen once. Specimen: PBMCs. The receptor source for this set is a human donor in good health (CMV status not recorded). Some clones in this sample may be carry-over from other donors' samples.

At least ten counts were recorded for this clonotype. This chain connects TRBV5-1 to TRBJ2-1, with D possibly TRBD2 on 7 matching bases. V was cut by 0 bases and J by 6 bases, with 16 bases left in between. In germline, CDR1 is SGHRS, CDR2 YFSETQ. This CDR3 spans 16 amino acids. This chain's CDR3 is CASSLEGGGGSNEQFF. DNA of the CDR3: TGCGCCAGCAGCTTGGAGGGGGGGGGAGGAAGCAATGAGCAGTTCTTC.

This clonotype was seen repeatedly, ten times or more. The gene calls are TRBV5-4 and TRBJ2-2, with no clear D. The V gene lost 4 bases and the J gene lost 4 bases, with 8 bases spanning the gap. The CDR3 extends over 13 amino acids. In germline, CDR1 is SGHNT, CDR2 YYREEE (reference sequence). The CDR3: CASSPWTTGELFF. The CDR3, as DNA: TGTGCCAGCAGCCCCTGGACCACCGGGGAGCTGTTTTTT.